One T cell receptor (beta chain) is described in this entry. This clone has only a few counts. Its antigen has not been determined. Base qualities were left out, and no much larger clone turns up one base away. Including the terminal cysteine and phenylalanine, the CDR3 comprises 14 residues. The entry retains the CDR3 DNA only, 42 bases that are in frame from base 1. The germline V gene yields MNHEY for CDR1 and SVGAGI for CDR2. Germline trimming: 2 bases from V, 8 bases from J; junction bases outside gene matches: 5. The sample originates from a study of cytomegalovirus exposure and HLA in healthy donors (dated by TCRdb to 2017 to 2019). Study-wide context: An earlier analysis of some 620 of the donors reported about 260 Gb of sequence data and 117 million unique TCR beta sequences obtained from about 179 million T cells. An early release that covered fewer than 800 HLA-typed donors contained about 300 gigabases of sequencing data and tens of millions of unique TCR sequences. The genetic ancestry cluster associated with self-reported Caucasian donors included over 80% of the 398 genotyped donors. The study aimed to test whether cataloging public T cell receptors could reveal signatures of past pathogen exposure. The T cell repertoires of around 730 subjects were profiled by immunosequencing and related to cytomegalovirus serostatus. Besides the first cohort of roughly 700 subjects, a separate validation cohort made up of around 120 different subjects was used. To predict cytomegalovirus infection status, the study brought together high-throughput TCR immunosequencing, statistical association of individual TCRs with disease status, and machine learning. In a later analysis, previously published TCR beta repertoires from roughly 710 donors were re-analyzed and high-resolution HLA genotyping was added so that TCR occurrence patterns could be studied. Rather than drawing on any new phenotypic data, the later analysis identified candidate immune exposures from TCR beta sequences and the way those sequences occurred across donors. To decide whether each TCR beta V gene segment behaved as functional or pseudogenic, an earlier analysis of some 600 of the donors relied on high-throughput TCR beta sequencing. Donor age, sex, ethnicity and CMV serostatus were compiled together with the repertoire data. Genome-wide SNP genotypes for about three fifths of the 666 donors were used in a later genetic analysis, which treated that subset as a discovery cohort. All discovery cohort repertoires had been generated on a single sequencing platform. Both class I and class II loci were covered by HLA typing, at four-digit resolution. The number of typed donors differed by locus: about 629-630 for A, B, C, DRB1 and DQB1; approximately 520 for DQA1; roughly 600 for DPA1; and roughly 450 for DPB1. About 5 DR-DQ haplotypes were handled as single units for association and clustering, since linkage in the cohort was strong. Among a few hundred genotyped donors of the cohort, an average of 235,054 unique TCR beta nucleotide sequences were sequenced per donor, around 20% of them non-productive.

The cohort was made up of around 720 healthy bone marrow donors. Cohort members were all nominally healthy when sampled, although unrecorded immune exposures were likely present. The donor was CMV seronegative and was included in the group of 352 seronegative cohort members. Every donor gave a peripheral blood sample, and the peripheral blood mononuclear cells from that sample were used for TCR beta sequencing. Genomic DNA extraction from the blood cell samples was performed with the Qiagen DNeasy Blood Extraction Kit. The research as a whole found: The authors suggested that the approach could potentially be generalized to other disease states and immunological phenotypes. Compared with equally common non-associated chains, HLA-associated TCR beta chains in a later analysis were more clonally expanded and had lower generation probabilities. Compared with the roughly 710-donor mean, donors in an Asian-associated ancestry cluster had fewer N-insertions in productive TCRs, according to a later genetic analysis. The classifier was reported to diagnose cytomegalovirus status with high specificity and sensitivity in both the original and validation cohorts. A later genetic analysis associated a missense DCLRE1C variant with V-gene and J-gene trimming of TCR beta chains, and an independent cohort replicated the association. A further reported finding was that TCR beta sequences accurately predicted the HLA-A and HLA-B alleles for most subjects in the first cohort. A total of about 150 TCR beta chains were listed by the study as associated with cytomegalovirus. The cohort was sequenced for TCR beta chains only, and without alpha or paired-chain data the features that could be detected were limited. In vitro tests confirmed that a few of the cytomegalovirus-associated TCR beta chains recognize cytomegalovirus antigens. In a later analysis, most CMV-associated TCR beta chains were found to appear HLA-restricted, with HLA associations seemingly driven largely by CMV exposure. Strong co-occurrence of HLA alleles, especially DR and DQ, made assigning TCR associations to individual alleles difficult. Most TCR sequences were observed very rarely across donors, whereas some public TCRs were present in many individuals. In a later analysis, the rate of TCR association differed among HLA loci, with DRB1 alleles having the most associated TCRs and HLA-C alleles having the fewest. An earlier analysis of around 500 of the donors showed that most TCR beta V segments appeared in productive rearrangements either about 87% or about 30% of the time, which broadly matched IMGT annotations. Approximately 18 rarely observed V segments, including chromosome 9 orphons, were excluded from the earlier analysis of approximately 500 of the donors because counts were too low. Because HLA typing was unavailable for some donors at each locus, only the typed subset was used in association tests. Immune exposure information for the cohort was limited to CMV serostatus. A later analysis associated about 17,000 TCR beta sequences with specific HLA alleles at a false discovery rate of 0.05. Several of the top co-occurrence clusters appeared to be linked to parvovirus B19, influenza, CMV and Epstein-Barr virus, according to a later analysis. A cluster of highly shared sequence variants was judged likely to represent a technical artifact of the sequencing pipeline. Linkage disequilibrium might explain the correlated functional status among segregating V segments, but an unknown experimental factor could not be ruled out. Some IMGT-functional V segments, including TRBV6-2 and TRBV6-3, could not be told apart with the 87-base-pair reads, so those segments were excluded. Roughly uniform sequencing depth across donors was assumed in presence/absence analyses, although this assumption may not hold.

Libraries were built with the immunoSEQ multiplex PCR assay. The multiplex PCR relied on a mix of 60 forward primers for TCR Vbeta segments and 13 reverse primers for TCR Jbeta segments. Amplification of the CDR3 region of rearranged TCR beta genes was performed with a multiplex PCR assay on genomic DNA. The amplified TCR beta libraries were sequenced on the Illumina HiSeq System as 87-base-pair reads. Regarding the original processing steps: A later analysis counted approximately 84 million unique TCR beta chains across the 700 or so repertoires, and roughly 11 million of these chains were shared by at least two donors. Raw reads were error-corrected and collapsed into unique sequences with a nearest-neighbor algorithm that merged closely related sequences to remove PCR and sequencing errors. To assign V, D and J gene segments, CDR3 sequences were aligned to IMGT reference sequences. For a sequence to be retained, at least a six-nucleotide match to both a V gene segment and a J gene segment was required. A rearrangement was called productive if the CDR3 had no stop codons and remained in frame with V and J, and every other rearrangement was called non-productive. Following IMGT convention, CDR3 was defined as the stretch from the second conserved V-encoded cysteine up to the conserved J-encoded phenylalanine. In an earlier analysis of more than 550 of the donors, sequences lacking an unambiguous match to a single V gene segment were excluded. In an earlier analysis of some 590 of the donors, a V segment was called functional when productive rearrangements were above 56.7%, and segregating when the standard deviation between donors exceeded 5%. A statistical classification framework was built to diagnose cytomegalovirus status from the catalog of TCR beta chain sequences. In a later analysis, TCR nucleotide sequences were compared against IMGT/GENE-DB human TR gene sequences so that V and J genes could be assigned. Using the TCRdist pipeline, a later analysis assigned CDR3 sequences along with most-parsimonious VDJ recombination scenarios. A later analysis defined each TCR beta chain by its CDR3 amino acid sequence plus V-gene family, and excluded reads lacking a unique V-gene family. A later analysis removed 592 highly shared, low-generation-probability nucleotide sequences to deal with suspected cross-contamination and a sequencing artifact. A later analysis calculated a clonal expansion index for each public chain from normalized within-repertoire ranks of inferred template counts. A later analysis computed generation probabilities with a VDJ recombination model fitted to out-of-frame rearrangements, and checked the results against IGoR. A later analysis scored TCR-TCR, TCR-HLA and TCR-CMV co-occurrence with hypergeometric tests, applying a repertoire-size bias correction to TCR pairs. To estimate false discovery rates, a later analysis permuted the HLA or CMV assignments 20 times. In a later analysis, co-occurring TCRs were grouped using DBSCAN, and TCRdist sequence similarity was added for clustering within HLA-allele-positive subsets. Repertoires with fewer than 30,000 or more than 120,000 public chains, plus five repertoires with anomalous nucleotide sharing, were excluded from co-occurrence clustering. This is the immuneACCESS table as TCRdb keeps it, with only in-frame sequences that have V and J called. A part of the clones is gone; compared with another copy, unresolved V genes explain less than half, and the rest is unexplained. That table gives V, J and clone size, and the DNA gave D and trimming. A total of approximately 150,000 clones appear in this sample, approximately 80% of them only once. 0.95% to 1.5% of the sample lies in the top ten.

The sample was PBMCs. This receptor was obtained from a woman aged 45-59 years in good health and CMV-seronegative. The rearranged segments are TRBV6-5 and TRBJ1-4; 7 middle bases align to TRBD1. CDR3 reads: CASSYRGHGEKLFF. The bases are TGTGCCAGCAGTTACAGGGGGCATGGGGAAAAACTGTTTTTT.